Below are 20 T cell receptor beta chains sequenced from a single sample in a study of blood T cell repertoires in COVID-19. Measured with immunoSEQ multiplex PCR; TCRdb has only the in-frame clones, and not every one. The data show approximately 200,000 clones, around four fifths seen once. The sample taken for sequencing was peripheral blood. All receptors come from a woman aged 55-70 years who had recovered from COVID-19.

The V call is TRBV12-3 or TRBV12-4, the J call TRBJ2-7, with TRBD1 identical over 7 bases. The CDR3 length is 13 residues. V dropped 5 bases and J dropped 6; count of bases not matched to a gene: 7. As DNA, the CDR3 is TGTGCCAGCAGTGTAGACAGGGTCCTCGAGCAGTACTTC. It yields the protein CASSVDRVLEQYF.

This clone showed up just once. The chain is built from TRBV18 and TRBJ2-2, with 10 bases identical to TRBD2. The J segment lost 3 bases and the V segment lost 2 bases, leaving 6 bases of the junction unmatched. CDR1 and CDR2 (germline): KGHSH, LQKENI. This CDR3 spans 17 amino acids. The CDR3 region has the DNA TGTGCCAGCTCACCAAGAGCGGGGGGGCGCGACACCGGGGAGCTGTTTTTT. It is translated as CASSPRAGGRDTGELFF.

J is TRBJ2-5 and V is TRBV11-2, with D hard to call. V was cut by 1 base and J by 2 bases, with 5 bases left in between. The CDR3 contains 13 residues. Looked up from germline, CDR1 is SGHAT and CDR2 is FQNNGV. In DNA, the CDR3 is TGTGCCAGCAGCTTAGGGCCGCAAGAGACCCAGTACTTC. As protein: CASSLGPQETQYF.

This clone was seen once. The J gene is TRBJ2-5, the V gene TRBV5-1, with 11 bases identical to TRBD2. Germline CDR1 is SGHRS and CDR2 is YFSETQ. The CDR3 length is 19 residues. V lost 0 bases, J lost 4 bases, and 14 bases stayed unmatched. CDR3 DNA sequence: TGCGCCAGCAGCTTGGCCGGGCAGTTAACTAGCGGGGGCCTAGAGACCCAGTACTTC. As protein: CASSLAGQLTSGGLETQYF.

The chain has TRBV29-1 and TRBJ1-4; D ambiguous. This CDR3 region has 13 residues. Germline loops: CDR1 SQVTM, CDR2 ANQGSEA. Trimming shortened V by 4 bases and J by 0 bases, and 6 bases separated the two germline ends. The CDR3 DNA is TGCAGCGTTGTCACAGCAACTAATGAAAAACTGTTTTTT. This gives the protein CSVVTATNEKLFF.

There are a few counts of this clone. V is TRBV4-3 and J is TRBJ1-2, with D possibly matching TRBD1 (6 bases). Trimming stripped 0 bases from V and 7 bases from J, with 9 bases between. The CDR3 totals 13 residues. Germline V gives CDR1 LGHNA, CDR2 YSLEER. This CDR3 reads CASSQDTGIGYTF. CDR3 nucleotide sequence: TGCGCCAGCAGCCAAGATACAGGGATTGGCTACACCTTC.

The gene calls are TRBV30 and TRBJ1-1, with D possibly matching TRBD1 (5 bases). The CDR3 runs to 15 residues. The germline CDR1 and CDR2 sequences are GTSNPN and SVGIG (reference sequence). Trimming took off 8 bases at V and 0 bases at J, with 19 bases between the two ends. The CDR3 nucleotides are TGTGCCGGTGGGGGGTGGAACTATATGAACACTGAAGCTTTCTTT. Translation gives CAGGGWNYMNTEAFF.

V and J are TRBV28 and TRBJ2-3, with 7 bases lining up with TRBD2. The germline V gene has CDR1 MDHEN and CDR2 SYDVKM. The trim removed 5 bases at V and 3 bases at J, leaving 5 bases unmatched. The CDR3 has 14 amino acids. Written as DNA, the CDR3 is TGTGCCAGCAGTGGCGGGGGTTCAACAGATACGCAGTATTTT. Its translation is CASSGGGSTDTQYF.

The V gene is TRBV21-1, the J gene TRBJ2-3; the D segment call TRBD1 is taken from the table without a DNA check. TRBV21-1 is a pseudogene. This CDR3 comprises 21 residues. The CDR3 loop reads CASSKVGATGKVARSTDTQYF. DNA of the CDR3: TGTGCCAGCAGCAAAGTCGGTGCGACAGGGAAGGTCGCCCGATCCACAGATACGCAGTATTTT.

Here the CDR3 reads CASFPLKGERNTEAFF. CDR3 DNA sequence: TGTGCCAGCTTTCCCTTAAAGGGGGAAAGAAACACTGAAGCTTTCTTT. The chain couples TRBV18 to TRBJ1-1, with D perhaps matching TRBD1 (6 bases). This CDR3 is 16 amino acids long. The V gene's germline CDR1 is KGHSH and CDR2 LQKENI. V was pared by 7 bases and J by 2 bases, with 20 bases between.

A single count supports this clone. V usage is TRBV20-1 and J usage is TRBJ2-6; D is uncertain. This CDR3 is 15 amino acids long. Trimming removed 3 bases at V and 0 bases at J, with 9 bases between. CDR1 DFQATT and CDR2 SNEGSKA come from the germline V gene (reference sequence). The CDR3 spells CSASVADSGANVLTF. CDR3 coding DNA: TGCAGTGCTAGTGTGGCAGACTCTGGGGCCAACGTCCTGACTTTC.

The chain recombines TRBV18 with TRBJ2-3; 11 bases map to TRBD2. With 3 bases clipped from V and 5 bases from J, the junction kept 7 bases outside the gene matches. This CDR3 spans 16 amino acids. Germline CDR1 reads KGHSH; CDR2 reads LQKENI. CDR3 region: CASSPRPLAGGDTQYF. The CDR3 region has the DNA TGTGCCAGCTCACCCCGCCCTCTAGCGGGGGGAGATACGCAGTATTTT. Based on the CDR3 plus reference TRBV18 and TRBJ2-3, the full variable domain is NAGVMQNPRHLVRRRGQEARLRCSPMKGHSHVYWYRQLPEEGLKFMVYLQKENIIDESGMPKERFSAEFPKEGPSILRIQQVVRGDSAAYFCASSPRPLAGGDTQYFGPGTRLTVL.

In regard to this clone: In the same sample, other DNA sequences code for this CDR3. The chain uses TRBV6-5 and TRBJ1-2; perhaps TRBD1 as D (6 bases). Germline V gene data show CDR1 as MNHEY and CDR2 as SVGAGI. V was pared by 5 bases and J by 3 bases, with 10 bases between. The CDR3 is made up of 13 amino acids. CDR3 sequence (DNA): TGTGCCAGCAGTCGGGGGGCGGACTATGGCTACACCTTC. Translating it yields CASSRGADYGYTF.

The chain links TRBV5-1 to TRBJ1-5; 7 bases map to TRBD1. Trimming took 4 bases from V and 2 from J; bases not matched to a gene: 3. The CDR3 totals 14 residues. Germline assignment: CDR1 SGHRS and CDR2 YFSETQ. The DNA for the CDR3 is TGCGCCAGCAGCCCGGGGACAGGCAATCAGCCCCAGCATTTT. It is translated as CASSPGTGNQPQHF.

The V gene is TRBV11-2, the J gene TRBJ1-1; D unresolved. The germline CDR1 and CDR2 sequences are SGHAT and FQNNGV. The CDR3 runs to 13 residues. DNA for the CDR3: TGTCCCGTCCCGGAGAGGGAGGACACTGAAGCTTTCTTT. This encodes CPVPEREDTEAFF.

The genes are TRBV7-2 and TRBJ1-4, with a tentative D call TRBD1 (5 bases). Germline CDR1 reads SGHTA; CDR2 reads FQGNSA. V was trimmed by 3 bases and J by 8 bases, leaving 10 bases between them. The CDR3 has 13 amino acids. CDR3 sequence (DNA): TGTGCCAGCAGCTTGGGGGGAAGGGAAAAACTGTTTTTT. This sequence encodes CASSLGGREKLFF.

The chain combines TRBV7-3 with TRBJ1-3, with D perhaps matching TRBD1 (5 bases). CDR1 and CDR2 from the germline V gene are SGHTA and FQGTGA. The CDR3 is 15 residues long. V lost 3 bases to trimming and J lost 2 bases, with 11 bases between them. Here the CDR3 reads CASSFTGGPGNTIYF. In nucleotides, the CDR3 is TGTGCCAGCAGCTTCACAGGAGGGCCTGGAAACACCATATATTTT.

The rearrangement joins TRBV10-2 to TRBJ1-1; D gene ambiguous. V shed 1 base and J shed 4 bases, with 7 bases lying between them. The germline V gene has CDR1 WSHSY and CDR2 SAAADI. This CDR3 spans 13 amino acids. CDR3 loop: CASSEFPGTEAFF. CDR3 in DNA: TGCGCCAGCAGTGAGTTCCCGGGCACTGAAGCTTTCTTT.

This chain links TRBV6-2 or TRBV6-3 with TRBJ1-5, with 11 bases matching TRBD1. The CDR3 spans 17 residues. The V segment lost 2 bases and the J segment 1 base; nucleotides outside the gene matches: 4. Germline lookup yields CDR1 MNHEY and CDR2 SVGEGT. This CDR3 reads CASSYDGQGASNQPQHF. CDR3 in DNA: TGTGCCAGCAGTTACGACGGACAGGGGGCGAGCAATCAGCCCCAGCATTTT.

The gene calls are TRBV7-2 and TRBJ1-2; D gene uncertain. V lost 4 bases to trimming and J lost 4 bases, with 10 bases between them. This CDR3 contains 13 residues. Germline V lookup: CDR1 SGHTA, CDR2 FQGNSA. This chain's CDR3 is CASSSPPVYGYTF. Written as DNA, the CDR3 is TGTGCCAGCAGCTCACCGCCGGTCTATGGCTACACCTTC.